A selection of T cell receptor beta chains follows, all from one sample in a study of long-term antiretroviral therapy in people with HIV. The assay was immunoSEQ multiplex PCR, and TCRdb's table has in-frame clones only and misses some. The sample records over 25,000 clones, 85% to 95% being singletons. The sample here was unsorted PBMCs, taken around 7.4 years after starting antiretroviral therapy. The receptors originated from a man in his fifties with HIV. Both conserved end residues are trimmed from each CDR3. The order of the fields is J gene, V gene, CDR3 protein.

>TRBJ2-7|TRBV27
ASSVRDSGTYEQY
>TRBJ1-2|TRBV5-6
ASSLAQAANYGYT
>TRBJ2-7|TRBV7-9
ASSSSSYEQY
>TRBJ2-3|TRBV5-1
ASSAAARGRPDTQY
>TRBJ2-7|TRBV4-1
ASSRELTSWEQY
>TRBJ1-6|TRBV6-1
ASSERGDGWRSSYNSPLH
>TRBJ1-3|TRBV30
AWRAPRSSGNTIY
>TRBJ1-6|TRBV4-1
ASSQGQASSYNSPLH
>TRBJ2-3|TRBV10-1
ASSESMTSGGPTDTQY
>TRBJ2-1|TRBV28
ASSLNTRANEQF
>TRBJ1-5|TRBV6-4
ASSVRINQPQH
>TRBJ2-1|TRBV12-5
ASGLGLALDEQF
>TRBJ2-3|TRBV5-1
ASSHRDSLGTQY
>TRBJ2-4|TRBV10-3
AIGENIQY
>TRBJ2-7|TRBV6-5
ATYRGYEQY
>TRBJ2-1|TRBV10-3
ASQGTSGVGSYNEQF